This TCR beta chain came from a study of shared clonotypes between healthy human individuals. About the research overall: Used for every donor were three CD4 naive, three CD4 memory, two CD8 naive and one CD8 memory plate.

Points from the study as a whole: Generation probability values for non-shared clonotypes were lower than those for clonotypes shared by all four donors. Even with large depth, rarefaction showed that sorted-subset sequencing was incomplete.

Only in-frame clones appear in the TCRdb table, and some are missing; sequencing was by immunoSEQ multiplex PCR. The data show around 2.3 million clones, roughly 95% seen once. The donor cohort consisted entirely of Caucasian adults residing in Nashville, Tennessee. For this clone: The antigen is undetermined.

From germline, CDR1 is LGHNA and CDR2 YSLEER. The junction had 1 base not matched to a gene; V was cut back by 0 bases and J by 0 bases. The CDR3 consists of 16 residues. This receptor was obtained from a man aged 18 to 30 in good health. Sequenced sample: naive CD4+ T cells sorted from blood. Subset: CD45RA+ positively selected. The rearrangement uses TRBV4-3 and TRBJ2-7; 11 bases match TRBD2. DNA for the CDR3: TGCGCCAGCAGCCAAGATACTAGCGGGGGCTCCTACGAGCAGTACTTC. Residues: CASSQDTSGGSYEQYF.